Each of the 27 T cell receptor beta chains below was sequenced from the same sample in a study of blood T cells in healthy people across ages. The use of a sample-barcoded 5' primer and a J-beta primer mix characterized a second PCR of about 7 to 12 cycles. TCRdb passed the 5' RACE reads through MiXCR, listing each CDR3 protein once. The sample has some 760,000 distinct CDR3 sequences, roughly 25% seen once; the top ten hold 9.4%. Separately, the same data were catalogued under a study of T cells of mothers and their children.

The sequencing input was blood. The source is a boy younger than 18 in good health.

This chain uses TRBV7-2 with TRBJ2-5; 11 bases are a match to TRBD2. The DNA end is more similar to TRBJ2-7, so the J call may be wrong. The CDR3 consists of 15 residues. Germline V gene data show CDR1 as SGHTA and CDR2 as FQGNSA. The DNA of the CDR3 is TGTGCCAGCAGCCAACTAGCGGGGGTGACCTACGAGCAGTACTTC. It specifies CASSQLAGVTYEQYF.

This clonotype was counted between two and nine times. The chain joins TRBV7-2 to TRBJ2-3; 8 nucleotides align to TRBD2. V lost 5 bases and J lost 3; bases outside the gene matches: 7. The CDR3 extends over 15 amino acids. Germline CDR1 is SGHTA and CDR2 is FQGNSA. The CDR3: CASSASGTRTDTQYF. The CDR3 DNA follows: TGTGCCAGCAGCGCGTCCGGGACTAGAACAGATACGCAGTATTTT.

A few counts support this clonotype. V gene TRBV20-1 combines with J gene TRBJ2-5, with D tentatively TRBD1 or TRBD2 (5 bases each). Germline values: CDR1 DFQATT, CDR2 SNEGSKA (reference sequence). The V and J ends lost 4 bases and 7 bases respectively, with 16 bases between them. This CDR3 has 13 residues. The CDR3 loop reads CSAKRDQGGTQYF. The CDR3 nucleotides read TGCAGTGCTAAGAGGGACCAGGGCGGGACCCAGTACTTC.

CDR3 sequence reads: CASSFPARSTDTQYF. Written as DNA, the CDR3 is TGTGCCAGCAGTTTCCCGGCCAGAAGCACAGATACGCAGTATTTT. The rearrangement joins TRBV12-3 or TRBV12-4 to TRBJ2-3; D not certain. The CDR3 is 15 residues long. Deletions cut 3 bases from V and 0 bases from J, with 10 bases between.

The rearrangement joins TRBV20-1 to TRBJ2-7; 9 nucleotides agree with TRBD2. This CDR3 contains 14 residues. The junction had 4 bases not matched to a gene; V was cut back by 1 base and J by 3 bases. CDR1 DFQATT and CDR2 SNEGSKA come from the germline V gene (reference sequence). In DNA form, the CDR3 reads TGCAGTGCTAGAGGACTAGCGGATGACTACGAGCAGTACTTC. This translates into CSARGLADDYEQYF.

This chain joins TRBV4-3 and TRBJ1-1; no definite D call. This CDR3 contains 15 residues. Germline V gene lookup returns CDR1 LGHNA and CDR2 YSLEER. The V gene lost 0 bases and the J gene lost 5 bases, with 13 bases spanning the gap. The CDR3 coding sequence is TGCGCCAGCAGCCAAGATTTGGCTCCGGATACTGAAGCTTTCTTT. Its protein product is CASSQDLAPDTEAFF.

V and J are TRBV20-1 and TRBJ1-2; D call uncertain. CDR3 length: 13 residues. Trimming pared 0 bases from V and 4 bases from J, leaving 9 bases between. Germline values: CDR1 DFQATT, CDR2 SNEGSKA (reference sequence). The CDR3 region is CSARDSRIYGYTF. The CDR3 DNA reads as TGCAGTGCTAGAGATTCCAGGATCTATGGCTACACCTTC.

The J gene is TRBJ2-1, the V gene TRBV12-3 or TRBV12-4; 13 bases map to TRBD2. This CDR3 region has 18 residues. Trimming cost V 3 bases and J 2 bases; bases outside gene matches: 7. The CDR3 region is CASSLLLAGGRPYNEQFF. The CDR3 nucleotides read TGTGCCAGCAGTTTGCTACTAGCGGGGGGGCGGCCCTACAATGAGCAGTTCTTC.

This clonotype has a handful of counts. The gene calls are TRBV7-2 and TRBJ2-5; possibly TRBD1 or TRBD2 for D (5 bases each). V dropped 1 base and J dropped 10 bases, with 19 bases sitting between them. In germline, CDR1 is SGHTA, CDR2 FQGNSA. This CDR3 has 15 residues. CDR3 in amino acids: CASSLGPGEGRVQYF. The CDR3 nucleotides are TGTGCCAGCAGCTTAGGACCAGGAGAGGGACGGGTCCAGTACTTC. Full variable domain (missing parts from reference TRBV7-2 and TRBJ2-5): GAGVSQSPSNKVTEKGKDVELRCDPISGHTALYWYRQSLGQGLEFLIYFQGNSAPDKSGLPSDRFSAERTGGSVSTLTIQRTQQEDSAVYLCASSLGPGEGRVQYFGPGTRLLVL.

The V and J genes are TRBV29-1 and TRBJ2-3, with unresolved D. The CDR3 runs to 13 residues. With 1 base removed from V and 5 bases from J, the gap between germline ends came to 10 bases. The germline V gene has CDR1 SQVTM and CDR2 ANQGSEA. CDR3 protein: CSVEANGRDTQYF. The DNA for the CDR3 is TGCAGCGTTGAAGCAAATGGACGAGATACGCAGTATTTT.

The chain couples TRBV5-6 to TRBJ1-1; D is unclear. CDR3 length equals 15 residues. The V and J ends lost 5 bases and 1 base respectively, with 15 bases between them. Germline CDR1 is SGHDT and CDR2 is YYEEEE. CDR3 DNA: TGTGCCAGCAGGATTACCGGGGTCCCGAACACTGAAGCTTTCTTT. Its protein is CASRITGVPNTEAFF.

The chain links TRBV4-2 to TRBJ1-1, with 9 bases that match TRBD1. The CDR3 sequence is 14 residues long. Trimming took 4 bases from V and 4 from J; bases not matched to a gene: 4. Germline loops: CDR1 LGHNA, CDR2 YNFKEQ. The CDR3 loop is CASSPPDRGTEAFF. The CDR3 DNA sequence: TGTGCCAGCAGCCCACCGGACAGGGGCACTGAAGCTTTCTTT.

The chain uses TRBV5-8 and TRBJ2-5; a weak D match, TRBD1 (6 bases). The CDR3 consists of 12 residues. The germline V gene encodes CDR1 SGHTS and CDR2 YDEGEE. Trimming shortened V by 4 bases and J by 10 bases, and 14 bases separated the two germline ends. The CDR3 nucleotides read TGTGCCAGCAGCATCCGTACAGGGCACCAGTACTTC. Its translation is CASSIRTGHQYF.

This clonotype was recorded a few times. This sequence joins TRBV5-1 and TRBJ1-1, with D tentatively TRBD1 (5 bases). Per germline, CDR1 SGHRS and CDR2 YFSETQ. The CDR3 length is 14 residues. The V end was cut by 7 bases, the J end by 0 bases, with 13 bases between. The DNA of the CDR3 is TGCGCCAGCGGTACTCGGGGGTTGAACACTGAAGCTTTCTTT. The encoded protein is CASGTRGLNTEAFF.

The chain has TRBV6-6 and TRBJ1-2; D possibly corresponds to TRBD1 (5 bases). This CDR3 is built from 14 residues. Germline V gene sequence: CDR1 MNHNY, CDR2 SVGAGI (reference sequence). Trimming pared 5 bases from V and 5 bases from J, leaving 15 bases between. For the CDR3, the DNA is TGTGCCAGCAGTCATCGGGGGATTGATTATGGCTACACCTTC. This translates into CASSHRGIDYGYTF.

There are a few counts of this clonotype. This chain joins TRBV7-9 and TRBJ1-2, with a tentative D call TRBD1 (6 bases). From germline, CDR1 is SEHNR and CDR2 FQNEAQ (reference sequence). CDR3 length: 14 residues. The V end lost 4 bases, the J end lost 6 bases, and 15 bases lay between the germline ends. The CDR3 DNA reads as TGTGCCAGCAGCTCTCCCCGTGGGGGCCATGGCTACACCTTC. It is translated as CASSSPRGGHGYTF.

This clonotype was seen only a few times. V gene TRBV12-3 or TRBV12-4 combines with J gene TRBJ2-7; D uncertain. The length of the CDR3 is 12 residues. V was pared by 5 bases and J by 3 bases, with 8 bases between. CDR3 in amino acids: CASSPRYYEQYF. The CDR3 DNA reads TGTGCCAGCAGTCCACGCTACTACGAGCAGTACTTC.

CDR3 sequence reads: CATSDSLRTDGYTF. DNA for the CDR3: TGTGCCACCAGTGACTCCCTTCGGACCGATGGCTACACCTTC. The rearrangement links TRBV24-1 to TRBJ1-2; D gene uncertain. V lost 4 bases and J lost 6, with 14 bases in between. The CDR3 spans 14 residues. Looked up from germline, CDR1 is KGHDR and CDR2 is SFDVKD.

This clonotype occurred a few times. A much larger clone lies one base from this, so it may be a read error. V usage is TRBV7-2 and J usage is TRBJ2-5; D is unresolved. Germline assignment: CDR1 SGHTA and CDR2 FQGNSA. This CDR3 is 13 amino acids long. The chain's CDR3 is CASSPYVQETQHF. In nucleotides, the CDR3 is TGTGCCAGCAGCCCCTACGTCCAAGAGACCCAGCACTTC.

DNA of the CDR3: TGTGCCAGCAGTTTCTCGGGGCTAAAAGAGACCCAGTACTTC. It is translated as CASSFSGLKETQYF. The chain is built from TRBV12-3 or TRBV12-4 and TRBJ2-5; D is tentatively TRBD1 or TRBD2 (5 bases each). Trimming removed 3 bases at V and 3 bases at J, with 11 bases between. The CDR3 runs 14 residues.

The CDR3 DNA reads TGCAGTGCTAGGGTTACTAGGGAGCAGTTCTTC. This encodes CSARVTREQFF. This chain connects TRBV20-1 to TRBJ2-1; D possibly corresponds to TRBD2 (5 bases). The CDR3 length is 11 residues. V lost 3 bases and J lost 10, with 10 bases in between. Germline-derived CDR1 and CDR2 are DFQATT and SNEGSKA (reference sequence).

CDR3 amino acids: CSANPTGRVLDTEAFF. In DNA form, the CDR3 reads TGCAGTGCTAACCCCACCGGGCGGGTTCTGGACACTGAAGCTTTCTTT. V gene TRBV20-1 combines with J gene TRBJ1-1; D unclear. The length of the CDR3 is 16 residues. Germline CDR1 is DFQATT and CDR2 is SNEGSKA (reference sequence). Trimming pared 4 bases from V and 3 bases from J, leaving 21 bases between.

The V gene is TRBV27, the J gene TRBJ1-2, with D uncertain. Germline loops: CDR1 MNHEY, CDR2 SMNVEV (reference sequence). With 3 bases removed from V and 2 bases from J, the gap between germline ends came to 10 bases. The CDR3 has 14 amino acids. The CDR3 DNA is TGTGCCAGCAGTTTGGCAGGAAGGAACTATGGCTACACCTTC. It specifies CASSLAGRNYGYTF.

This clonotype was seen repeatedly, ten times or more. J is TRBJ2-2 and V is TRBV7-2, with 9 bases lining up with TRBD1. The CDR3 loop spans 17 amino acids. After removal of 2 bases from V and 4 bases from J, the junction contained 8 bases not matched to a gene. The germline CDR1 and CDR2 sequences are SGHTA and FQGNSA. DNA for the CDR3: TGTGCCAGCAGCTTACCAATGGGGACAGGGCCCACCGGGGAGCTGTTTTTT. Translation gives CASSLPMGTGPTGELFF. Filled out from reference TRBV7-2 and TRBJ2-2, the complete variable domain reads GAGVSQSPSNKVTEKGKDVELRCDPISGHTALYWYRQSLGQGLEFLIYFQGNSAPDKSGLPSDRFSAERTGGSVSTLTIQRTQQEDSAVYLCASSLPMGTGPTGELFFGEGSRLTVL.

The chain employs TRBV20-1 and TRBJ2-1, with D perhaps matching TRBD1 (5 bases). V was cut by 2 bases and J by 4 bases, with 12 bases left in between. In germline, CDR1 is DFQATT, CDR2 SNEGSKA (reference sequence). This CDR3 contains 14 residues. The CDR3 DNA reads as TGCAGTGCTAGAAGGCAGGGCGCTTACAATGAGCAGTTCTTC. As protein: CSARRQGAYNEQFF.

The chain employs TRBV7-9 and TRBJ2-3, with 7 nucleotides matching TRBD2. CDR1 is SEHNR and CDR2 is FQNEAQ in the germline V gene (reference sequence). Trimming took 5 bases from V and 8 from J; bases not matched to a gene: 10. This CDR3 spans 14 amino acids. The CDR3: CASSVGGRAATQYF. In DNA, the CDR3 is TGTGCCAGCAGCGTAGGAGGGAGGGCGGCTACGCAGTATTTT.

The J gene is TRBJ1-2, the V gene TRBV7-2; 8 nucleotides agree with TRBD1. The CDR3 extends over 17 amino acids. CDR1 is SGHTA, CDR2 FQGNSA, per germline. V lost 4 bases, J lost 4 bases, and 14 bases stayed unmatched. CDR3 loop: CASSSDRDKLGFYGYTF. CDR3 nucleotide sequence: TGTGCCAGCAGCTCGGACAGGGACAAGCTCGGTTTCTATGGCTACACCTTC.